These 18 T cell receptor beta chains share one sample of origin, sequenced in a study of CD4 and CD8 cells across lung adenocarcinoma regions. TCRdb reprocessed the PCR reads via MiXCR and lists one record per CDR3 protein. The sample has around 20,000 distinct CDR3 sequences, roughly 51% seen once. What was sequenced was CD8+ T cells from the center of a lung tumor. These receptors were obtained from a female donor with lung adenocarcinoma. The CD4 and CD8 labels of this study may be unreliable.

V and J are TRBV6-1 and TRBJ2-5; 11 bases map to TRBD2. The DNA end is more similar to TRBJ2-1, so the J call may be wrong. This CDR3 is 15 amino acids long. The germline V gene has CDR1 MNHNS and CDR2 SASEGT. CDR3 residues: CASSTLAGVRNEQFF. The CDR3 coding sequence is TGTGCCAGCAGTACACTAGCGGGAGTCCGCAATGAGCAGTTCTTC.

The chain uses TRBV7-8 and TRBJ2-2; possibly TRBD2 for D (5 bases). The germline CDR1 and CDR2 sequences are SGHVS and FQNEAQ. This CDR3 has 14 residues. The ends were cut back, 2 bases at V and 5 bases at J, with 9 bases in the middle. CDR3 sequence (DNA): TGTGCCAGCAGCTTAACTAGGAGGACCGGGGAGCTGTTTTTT. Its translation is CASSLTRRTGELFF.

By its share, this clonotype is medium-sized. This chain links TRBV6-1 with TRBJ2-6; 10 bases fit TRBD2. Germline assignment: CDR1 MNHNS and CDR2 SASEGT. V shed 4 bases and J 2 bases; nucleotides not matched to a gene: 2. The CDR3 sequence is 16 residues long. CDR3 region: CASSVTSGTGANVLTF. The CDR3 DNA is TGTGCCAGCAGTGTCACTAGCGGGACTGGGGCCAACGTCCTGACTTTC.

The chain employs TRBV6-1 and TRBJ2-7, with D uncertain. CDR1 is MNHNS, CDR2 SASEGT, per germline. The CDR3 loop spans 13 amino acids. Between the trimmed V and J ends, which lost 8 bases and 0 bases, there was a span of 11 bases. The CDR3 bases are TGTGCCAGCCAAGTCTTAAGCTCCTACGAGCAGTACTTC. Translating it yields CASQVLSSYEQYF.

The table lists this clonotype with many counts. The chain has TRBV7-2 and TRBJ2-3; D remains ambiguous. The V end was cut by 5 bases, the J end by 0 bases, with 12 bases between. Germline V gene data show CDR1 as SGHTA and CDR2 as FQGNSA. The CDR3 is made up of 15 amino acids. Here the CDR3 reads CASSPWGTSTDTQYF. In DNA, the CDR3 is TGTGCCAGCAGCCCGTGGGGTACTAGCACAGATACGCAGTATTTT.

Comment on this clonotype: At one end the junction does not follow the germline gene, possibly because of a read error. This chain joins TRBV27 and TRBJ2-3, with a weak D call TRBD1 (5 bases). CDR1 and CDR2 from the germline V gene are MNHEY and SMNVEV (reference sequence). This CDR3 is 15 amino acids long. Here the CDR3 reads CARGSGGRGTDTQYF. CDR3 nucleotides: TGTGCCAGGGGTTCCGGCGGAAGGGGCACAGATACCCAGTATTTC.

Concerning this clonotype itself: At one boundary the junction diverges from the germline segment, which might be a read error. V usage is TRBV6-2 or TRBV6-3 and J usage is TRBJ2-3; tentatively, D is TRBD2 (7 bases). Germline V gives CDR1 MNHEY, CDR2 SVGEGT. The CDR3 loop spans 17 amino acids. This CDR3 reads CASREGGGGRDQDTQYF. The CDR3 nucleotides are TGTGCCAGCAGAGAGGGGGGGGGGGGCCGTGACCAAGATACGCAGTATTTC.

As regards this clonotype: A junction end diverges from the germline sequence, so it may reflect a read error. The CDR3 region is CGSRGARGTDTQYF. The CDR3 DNA sequence: TGTGGCAGCAGGGGAGCGAGGGGCACAGATACGCAGTATTTT. The V call is TRBV7-2, the J call TRBJ2-3, with D perhaps matching TRBD1 (6 bases). The germline CDR1 and CDR2 sequences are SGHTA and FQGNSA. The CDR3 is 14 residues long.

With respect to this clonotype: The germline gene is not matched at one end of the junction; a read error may be the cause. The V gene is TRBV6-1, the J gene TRBJ2-3; no firm D call. CDR1 and CDR2 from the germline V gene are MNHNS and SASEGT. The CDR3 runs to 10 residues. CDR3 amino acids: CASEPDTQYF. As DNA, the CDR3 is TGTGCCAGTGAGCCAGATACCCAGTATTTC.

The rearrangement joins TRBV10-2 to TRBJ2-5; D may match TRBD1 or TRBD2 (6 bases each). This CDR3 has 16 amino acids. Deletions cut 8 bases from V and 11 bases from J, with 30 bases between. Germline CDR1 WSHSY, CDR2 SAAADI. This chain's CDR3 is CASGGTGGGDQDTQYF. CDR3 DNA: TGCGCCAGCGGGGGGACCGGGGGCGGTGACCAAGATACGCAGTACTTC.

The rearrangement uses TRBV4-3 and TRBJ2-3; 11 nucleotides line up with TRBD2. The CDR3 is 16 amino acids. V trimming: 0 bases; J trimming: 6 bases; junction bases outside the gene matches: 5. Germline lookup yields CDR1 LGHNA and CDR2 YSLEER. CDR3 DNA sequence: TGCGCCAGCAGCCAAGACCCTAGCGGGGGGTACGATACGCAGTATTTT. It yields the protein CASSQDPSGGYDTQYF.

This clonotype was observed once. The rearrangement uses TRBV6-5 and TRBJ2-1; D might be TRBD2 (5 bases). The DNA end is a closer match to TRBJ2-7, so the J assignment may be wrong. CDR1 and CDR2 (germline): MNHEY, SVGAGI. CDR3 length: 16 amino acids. This CDR3 reads CASSYSANTGTYEQYF. The CDR3 DNA reads TGTGCCAGCAGTTACTCGGCTAATACGGGGACCTACGAGCAGTACTTC.

This clonotype was detected only a few times. This chain connects TRBV6-2 or TRBV6-3 to TRBJ1-1; D gene uncertain. V gave up 7 bases and J gave up 11 bases, with 23 bases separating them. The CDR3 totals 14 residues. Germline CDR1 is MNHEY and CDR2 is SVGEGT. The CDR3 here is CASTSWIQSSMAFF. The CDR3 DNA reads as TGTGCCAGCACTAGTTGGATACAGTCCTCGATGGCTTTCTTT.

A remark on this clonotype: Mismatch with germline at one junction end may stem from a read error. The CDR3 is CAISSRGMSGTDTQYF. CDR3 coding DNA: TGTGCCATCAGCTCCCGGGGGATGTCTGGCACAGACACGCAGTATTTC. The rearrangement links TRBV10-3 to TRBJ2-3; weak D call: TRBD2 (6 bases). The germline V gene encodes CDR1 ENHRY and CDR2 SYGVKD. This CDR3 is built from 16 residues.

As regards this clonotype: A read error may produce the germline difference seen at one junction end. The V gene is TRBV27, the J gene TRBJ2-1, with D unresolved. This CDR3 spans 14 amino acids. Germline V gene data show CDR1 as MNHEY and CDR2 as SMNVEV (reference sequence). CDR3 nucleotides: TGTGCCGGCATTGGGGTGTGTAGCACAAACACGCAGTATTTC. Translated: CAGIGVCSTNTQYF.

The chain carries TRBV6-1 and TRBJ2-1; 7 bases match TRBD1. V was clipped by 6 bases and J by 4 bases; unmatched bases: 21. CDR1 and CDR2 (germline): MNHNS, SASEGT. The CDR3 totals 19 residues. CDR3 sequence (DNA): TGTGCCAGCAGGCCAGGACAGGCACTACCTTCCGTGGCTTACAATGAGCAGTTCTTC. It translates to CASRPGQALPSVAYNEQFF.

The chain couples TRBV6-1 to TRBJ1-2; TRBD1 agrees at 9 bases. The CDR3 covers 15 residues. Per germline, CDR1 MNHNS and CDR2 SASEGT. V lost 6 bases to trimming and J lost 0 bases; unmatched junction nucleotides: 5. The CDR3 is CASRDRGNTNYGYTF. The CDR3 DNA follows: TGTGCCAGCAGGGACAGGGGAAATACTAACTATGGCTACACCTTC.

A note on this clonotype: Sequence at one end of the junction differs from germline and may be a read error. The CDR3 DNA follows: TGTGCCAGCGCGGCTTGGGGGGGAACTGGCCAAGAGACCCAGTATTTC. Protein: CASAAWGGTGQETQYF. The chain employs TRBV27 and TRBJ2-5; 7 bases agree with TRBD2. CDR1 MNHEY and CDR2 SMNVEV come from the germline V gene (reference sequence). The CDR3 is 16 residues long.